This is a list of T cell receptor beta chains from one sample in a study of shared clonotypes between healthy human individuals. The repertoire was sequenced with immunoSEQ multiplex PCR; TCRdb's copy has only in-frame clones and lacks some. The repertoire holds nearly 500,000 clones, with around 78% as singletons. The sequenced sample was PBMCs. The receptors derive from a woman aged 40 to 55 in good health. Some clones in this sample may be carry-over from other donors' samples. The CDR3 runs from the conserved cysteine through the conserved F or W. The D gene is left open where the match is weak. A clone size is listed for some rows: how often the clone was seen (once, few, many), or a class if it is expanded.

d_call	v_call	j_call	clone_size	cdr3_nt	cdr3_aa
-	TRBV4-2	TRBJ2-7	-	TGTGCCAGCAGCCAAGAGTCGGGAGAACTCTCCTACGAGCAGTACTTC	CASSQESGELSYEQYF
-	TRBV7-2	TRBJ1-1	once	TGTGCCAGCAGCTTAGGACAGAGGAACACTGAAGCTTTCTTT	CASSLGQRNTEAFF
-	TRBV28	TRBJ1-3	-	TGTGCCAGCAGAGACCTCGACAGAAGACCCGGAAACACCATATATTTT	CASRDLDRRPGNTIYF
-	TRBV7-6	TRBJ1-3	many	TGTGCCAGCAGTTCGGCGGGGCCCGCCGACACCATATATTTT	CASSSAGPADTIYF
-	TRBV30	TRBJ1-1	-	TGTGCCTGGAGTTCCGATGGGGGGCCTCTCTCTGAAGCTTTCTTT	CAWSSDGGPLSEAFF
-	TRBV18	TRBJ1-4	-	TGTGCCAGCTCACCGCCTACAGGGCGGGGATTTGGAAAACTGTTTTTT	CASSPPTGRGFGKLFF
TRBD2	TRBV2	TRBJ2-2	-	TGTGCCAGCAGTGGGGAGGGTCGGGCCACCGGGGAGCTGTTTTTT	CASSGEGRATGELFF
-	TRBV28	TRBJ2-7	few	TGTGCCAGCAGTTTGGGTTTGTGGTTCGGGGCATACGAGCAGTACTTC	CASSLGLWFGAYEQYF
TRBD1	TRBV19	TRBJ1-2	-	TGTGCCAGTACCCAGGACAGGGGTGGCTATGGCTACACCTTC	CASTQDRGGYGYTF
TRBD2	TRBV9	TRBJ2-3	-	TGTGCCAGCAGCGGACTAGCGGGAGGCGGCACAGATACGCAGTATTTT	CASSGLAGGGTDTQYF
TRBD2	TRBV15	TRBJ2-1	-	TGTGCCACCAGCAGTCCCCCAAGTGCTAGCGGGAGGGCCGGCCATGAGCAGTTCTTC	CATSSPPSASGRAGHEQFF
TRBD1	TRBV5-6	TRBJ2-1	-	TGTGCCAGCAGCCGTCCCGGGACAGTTCTAGGTAATGAGCAGTTCTTC	CASSRPGTVLGNEQFF
-	TRBV18	TRBJ2-6	-	TGTGCCAGCTCACCATCCAGGGCTGGGGCCAACGTCCTGACTTTC	CASSPSRAGANVLTF
-	TRBV19	TRBJ1-1	-	TGTGCCAGTAGGATCGACGGGGGATACACTGAAGCTTTCTTT	CASRIDGGYTEAFF
TRBD2	TRBV30	TRBJ2-1	few	TGTGCCTGGAGTGTACTAGCGGCTGGGAATGAGCAGTTCTTC	CAWSVLAAGNEQFF
TRBD2	TRBV4-2	TRBJ2-3	-	TGTGCCAGCAGCCAGGCCGGGGGGGGAATAACCACAGATACGCAGTATTTT	CASSQAGGGITTDTQYF
-	TRBV21-1	TRBJ1-4	-	TGTGCCAGTACACCACACCTCAATGAAAAACTGTTTTTT	CASTPHLNEKLFF
-	TRBV6-6	TRBJ1-5	-	TGTGCCAGCAGTTACGTGGAGGGCAATCAGCCCCAGCATTTT	CASSYVEGNQPQHF
-	TRBV5-4	TRBJ1-1	few	TGTGCCAGCAGCTCCCCCTGGGCAGGGGAGGAAGGAACTGAAGCTTTCTTT	CASSSPWAGEEGTEAFF
-	TRBV10-3	TRBJ2-3	-	TGTGCCATCAGTACCGCTGGGGGTGGAGATACGCAGTATTTT	CAISTAGGGDTQYF
-	TRBV6-5	TRBJ2-7	-	TGTGCCAGCAGTTACTCGTACGGGTACTACGAGCAGTACTTC	CASSYSYGYYEQYF
TRBD1	TRBV4-1	TRBJ1-1	-	TGCGCCAGCAGAGTCGGGACAGGTAGATATCGGAACACTGAAGCTTTCTTT	CASRVGTGRYRNTEAFF
TRBD1	TRBV5-6	TRBJ2-3	-	TGTGCCAGCAGCTTAGTGAGGATCCCAGGGGGCCGCGGAGATACGCAGTATTTT	CASSLVRIPGGRGDTQYF
-	TRBV7-9	TRBJ1-5	-	TGTGCCAGCAGCTTAGAGATCAATCAGCCCCAGCATTTT	CASSLEINQPQHF
-	TRBV30	TRBJ2-7	-	TGTGCCTGGAACCTCGAGAGATCCTACGAGCAGTACTTC	CAWNLERSYEQYF
-	TRBV11-2	TRBJ1-1	few	TGTGCCAGCAGTCTACAGAACACTGAAGCTTTCTTT	CASSLQNTEAFF
-	TRBV19	TRBJ1-2	-	TGTGCCAGTAGTATCTCCGGACACCGGACGGGGCAGTATGGCTACACCTTC	CASSISGHRTGQYGYTF
TRBD1	TRBV15	TRBJ2-7	-	TGTGCCACCAGCAGATCTGGACAGGGGGGGTACGAGCAGTACTTC	CATSRSGQGGYEQYF
TRBD1	TRBV6-6	TRBJ1-1	many	TGTGCCAGCAGTTACTCGACAGGGGGCACTGAAGCTTTCTTT	CASSYSTGGTEAFF
TRBD1	TRBV18	TRBJ2-4	-	TGTGCCAGCTCACCCGACAGGGGCAAAAACATTCAGTACTTC	CASSPDRGKNIQYF
-	TRBV14	TRBJ2-7	-	TGTGCCAGCAGCAGGGGTTCCTACGAGCAGTACTTC	CASSRGSYEQYF
TRBD2	TRBV28	TRBJ2-5	-	TGTGCCAGCAGCACACGCGGGAGGGCCGGGACGATAGAGACCCAGTACTTC	CASSTRGRAGTIETQYF
-	TRBV7-2	TRBJ1-4	-	TGTGCCAGCAGTAGCAGGGGTAATGAAAAACTGTTTTTT	CASSSRGNEKLFF
-	TRBV18	TRBJ1-3	-	TGTGCCAGCTCCAGCAAGAGCTCTGGAAACACCATATATTTT	CASSSKSSGNTIYF
TRBD1	TRBV7-2	TRBJ2-1	-	TGTGCCAGCAGCTTTAATCCGACAGGGGGTTTTTACAATGAGCAGTTCTTC	CASSFNPTGGFYNEQFF
-	TRBV5-1	TRBJ1-2	few	TGCGCCAGCACCCCGGACCGCGGTAACTATGGCTACACCTTC	CASTPDRGNYGYTF
TRBD1	TRBV6-1	TRBJ2-3	-	TGTGCCTGCCAGGACAGGGGGCCAGATACGCAGTATTTT	CACQDRGPDTQYF
TRBD1	TRBV29-1	TRBJ2-7	-	TGCAGCGTTGAAGGGGACAGCGACGAGCAGTACTTC	CSVEGDSDEQYF
-	TRBV30	TRBJ2-2	-	TGTGCCTGGAGTGGGCAGCTGGGCACCGGGGAGCTGTTTTTT	CAWSGQLGTGELFF
TRBD2	TRBV5-6	TRBJ2-7	-	TGTACCAGCAGCGCTGGACTAGGATACGAGCAGTACTTC	CTSSAGLGYEQYF
-	TRBV10-3	TRBJ2-7	-	TGTGCCATCAGTCCGGGACCGCTAATCAACGAGCAGTACTTC	CAISPGPLINEQYF
-	TRBV11-2	TRBJ2-7	few	TGTGCCAGCAGCCCCTGGGGTAGCTTCAGCTCCTACGAGCAGTACTTC	CASSPWGSFSSYEQYF
TRBD1	TRBV6-5	TRBJ2-7	-	TGTGCCAGCAGTCTGGCCGGGACAGGGTCCTACGAGCAGTACTTC	CASSLAGTGSYEQYF
-	TRBV6-5	TRBJ1-3	few	TGTGCCAGCAGGACGACCCCCACCGGAAACACCATATATTTT	CASRTTPTGNTIYF
-	TRBV6-1	TRBJ1-2	-	TGTGCCAGCAGTGGGGTGGATGGCCACACCTTC	CASSGVDGHTF
-	TRBV6-4	TRBJ2-2	few	TGTGCCAGCAGTGTTTCTCAGGGAGATCACGGGGAGCTGTTTTTT	CASSVSQGDHGELFF
TRBD2	TRBV28	TRBJ2-1	-	TGTGCCGCCCTAAAGACTAGCGGGAGCAATGAGCAGTTCTTC	CAALKTSGSNEQFF
TRBD2	TRBV7-8	TRBJ2-7	once	TGTGCCAGCAGCTTAACTAGTGCGGGAGGGGCCTACGAGCAGTACTTC	CASSLTSAGGAYEQYF
-	TRBV28	TRBJ2-7	-	TGTGCCAGCTCTCGCGTCGTGACCTACGAGCAGTACTTC	CASSRVVTYEQYF
-	TRBV15	TRBJ2-7	-	TGTGCCACCAGCAGAGGTAGCGGACACGGGGACTACGAGCAGTACTTC	CATSRGSGHGDYEQYF
-	TRBV7-2	TRBJ2-2	-	TGTGCCAGCAGCTCTTTTCCCGGGGAGCTGTTTTTT	CASSSFPGELFF
TRBD2	TRBV7-6	TRBJ2-1	-	TGTGCCAGCCGGACTAGCGCCAACTTTGGAGGGGAGCAGTTCTTC	CASRTSANFGGEQFF
-	TRBV2	TRBJ1-2	-	TGTGCCAGCAGTGGCGTGAGGGGTAACTATGGCTACACCTTC	CASSGVRGNYGYTF
TRBD1	TRBV28	TRBJ1-4	-	TGTGCCAGCAGTCCCTCGGGACAGGGGTTATGGAAACTGTTTTTT	CASSPSGQGLWKLFF
-	TRBV7-2	TRBJ2-2	once	TGTGCCAGCAGCCCCGTGGCAGAGAACACCGGGGAGCTGTTTTTT	CASSPVAENTGELFF
-	TRBV5-4	TRBJ2-2	-	TGTGCCAGCAGCTCCGGGACCCCGAACACCGGGGAGCTGTTTTTT	CASSSGTPNTGELFF
-	TRBV5-4	TRBJ2-5	many	TGTGCCAGCAGCTTGGGGCGGAGAGGAGAGACCCAGTACTTC	CASSLGRRGETQYF
TRBD1	TRBV30	TRBJ1-4	-	TGTGCCTGGAGTCGACAGGGGCCCGAAAAACTGTTTTTT	CAWSRQGPEKLFF